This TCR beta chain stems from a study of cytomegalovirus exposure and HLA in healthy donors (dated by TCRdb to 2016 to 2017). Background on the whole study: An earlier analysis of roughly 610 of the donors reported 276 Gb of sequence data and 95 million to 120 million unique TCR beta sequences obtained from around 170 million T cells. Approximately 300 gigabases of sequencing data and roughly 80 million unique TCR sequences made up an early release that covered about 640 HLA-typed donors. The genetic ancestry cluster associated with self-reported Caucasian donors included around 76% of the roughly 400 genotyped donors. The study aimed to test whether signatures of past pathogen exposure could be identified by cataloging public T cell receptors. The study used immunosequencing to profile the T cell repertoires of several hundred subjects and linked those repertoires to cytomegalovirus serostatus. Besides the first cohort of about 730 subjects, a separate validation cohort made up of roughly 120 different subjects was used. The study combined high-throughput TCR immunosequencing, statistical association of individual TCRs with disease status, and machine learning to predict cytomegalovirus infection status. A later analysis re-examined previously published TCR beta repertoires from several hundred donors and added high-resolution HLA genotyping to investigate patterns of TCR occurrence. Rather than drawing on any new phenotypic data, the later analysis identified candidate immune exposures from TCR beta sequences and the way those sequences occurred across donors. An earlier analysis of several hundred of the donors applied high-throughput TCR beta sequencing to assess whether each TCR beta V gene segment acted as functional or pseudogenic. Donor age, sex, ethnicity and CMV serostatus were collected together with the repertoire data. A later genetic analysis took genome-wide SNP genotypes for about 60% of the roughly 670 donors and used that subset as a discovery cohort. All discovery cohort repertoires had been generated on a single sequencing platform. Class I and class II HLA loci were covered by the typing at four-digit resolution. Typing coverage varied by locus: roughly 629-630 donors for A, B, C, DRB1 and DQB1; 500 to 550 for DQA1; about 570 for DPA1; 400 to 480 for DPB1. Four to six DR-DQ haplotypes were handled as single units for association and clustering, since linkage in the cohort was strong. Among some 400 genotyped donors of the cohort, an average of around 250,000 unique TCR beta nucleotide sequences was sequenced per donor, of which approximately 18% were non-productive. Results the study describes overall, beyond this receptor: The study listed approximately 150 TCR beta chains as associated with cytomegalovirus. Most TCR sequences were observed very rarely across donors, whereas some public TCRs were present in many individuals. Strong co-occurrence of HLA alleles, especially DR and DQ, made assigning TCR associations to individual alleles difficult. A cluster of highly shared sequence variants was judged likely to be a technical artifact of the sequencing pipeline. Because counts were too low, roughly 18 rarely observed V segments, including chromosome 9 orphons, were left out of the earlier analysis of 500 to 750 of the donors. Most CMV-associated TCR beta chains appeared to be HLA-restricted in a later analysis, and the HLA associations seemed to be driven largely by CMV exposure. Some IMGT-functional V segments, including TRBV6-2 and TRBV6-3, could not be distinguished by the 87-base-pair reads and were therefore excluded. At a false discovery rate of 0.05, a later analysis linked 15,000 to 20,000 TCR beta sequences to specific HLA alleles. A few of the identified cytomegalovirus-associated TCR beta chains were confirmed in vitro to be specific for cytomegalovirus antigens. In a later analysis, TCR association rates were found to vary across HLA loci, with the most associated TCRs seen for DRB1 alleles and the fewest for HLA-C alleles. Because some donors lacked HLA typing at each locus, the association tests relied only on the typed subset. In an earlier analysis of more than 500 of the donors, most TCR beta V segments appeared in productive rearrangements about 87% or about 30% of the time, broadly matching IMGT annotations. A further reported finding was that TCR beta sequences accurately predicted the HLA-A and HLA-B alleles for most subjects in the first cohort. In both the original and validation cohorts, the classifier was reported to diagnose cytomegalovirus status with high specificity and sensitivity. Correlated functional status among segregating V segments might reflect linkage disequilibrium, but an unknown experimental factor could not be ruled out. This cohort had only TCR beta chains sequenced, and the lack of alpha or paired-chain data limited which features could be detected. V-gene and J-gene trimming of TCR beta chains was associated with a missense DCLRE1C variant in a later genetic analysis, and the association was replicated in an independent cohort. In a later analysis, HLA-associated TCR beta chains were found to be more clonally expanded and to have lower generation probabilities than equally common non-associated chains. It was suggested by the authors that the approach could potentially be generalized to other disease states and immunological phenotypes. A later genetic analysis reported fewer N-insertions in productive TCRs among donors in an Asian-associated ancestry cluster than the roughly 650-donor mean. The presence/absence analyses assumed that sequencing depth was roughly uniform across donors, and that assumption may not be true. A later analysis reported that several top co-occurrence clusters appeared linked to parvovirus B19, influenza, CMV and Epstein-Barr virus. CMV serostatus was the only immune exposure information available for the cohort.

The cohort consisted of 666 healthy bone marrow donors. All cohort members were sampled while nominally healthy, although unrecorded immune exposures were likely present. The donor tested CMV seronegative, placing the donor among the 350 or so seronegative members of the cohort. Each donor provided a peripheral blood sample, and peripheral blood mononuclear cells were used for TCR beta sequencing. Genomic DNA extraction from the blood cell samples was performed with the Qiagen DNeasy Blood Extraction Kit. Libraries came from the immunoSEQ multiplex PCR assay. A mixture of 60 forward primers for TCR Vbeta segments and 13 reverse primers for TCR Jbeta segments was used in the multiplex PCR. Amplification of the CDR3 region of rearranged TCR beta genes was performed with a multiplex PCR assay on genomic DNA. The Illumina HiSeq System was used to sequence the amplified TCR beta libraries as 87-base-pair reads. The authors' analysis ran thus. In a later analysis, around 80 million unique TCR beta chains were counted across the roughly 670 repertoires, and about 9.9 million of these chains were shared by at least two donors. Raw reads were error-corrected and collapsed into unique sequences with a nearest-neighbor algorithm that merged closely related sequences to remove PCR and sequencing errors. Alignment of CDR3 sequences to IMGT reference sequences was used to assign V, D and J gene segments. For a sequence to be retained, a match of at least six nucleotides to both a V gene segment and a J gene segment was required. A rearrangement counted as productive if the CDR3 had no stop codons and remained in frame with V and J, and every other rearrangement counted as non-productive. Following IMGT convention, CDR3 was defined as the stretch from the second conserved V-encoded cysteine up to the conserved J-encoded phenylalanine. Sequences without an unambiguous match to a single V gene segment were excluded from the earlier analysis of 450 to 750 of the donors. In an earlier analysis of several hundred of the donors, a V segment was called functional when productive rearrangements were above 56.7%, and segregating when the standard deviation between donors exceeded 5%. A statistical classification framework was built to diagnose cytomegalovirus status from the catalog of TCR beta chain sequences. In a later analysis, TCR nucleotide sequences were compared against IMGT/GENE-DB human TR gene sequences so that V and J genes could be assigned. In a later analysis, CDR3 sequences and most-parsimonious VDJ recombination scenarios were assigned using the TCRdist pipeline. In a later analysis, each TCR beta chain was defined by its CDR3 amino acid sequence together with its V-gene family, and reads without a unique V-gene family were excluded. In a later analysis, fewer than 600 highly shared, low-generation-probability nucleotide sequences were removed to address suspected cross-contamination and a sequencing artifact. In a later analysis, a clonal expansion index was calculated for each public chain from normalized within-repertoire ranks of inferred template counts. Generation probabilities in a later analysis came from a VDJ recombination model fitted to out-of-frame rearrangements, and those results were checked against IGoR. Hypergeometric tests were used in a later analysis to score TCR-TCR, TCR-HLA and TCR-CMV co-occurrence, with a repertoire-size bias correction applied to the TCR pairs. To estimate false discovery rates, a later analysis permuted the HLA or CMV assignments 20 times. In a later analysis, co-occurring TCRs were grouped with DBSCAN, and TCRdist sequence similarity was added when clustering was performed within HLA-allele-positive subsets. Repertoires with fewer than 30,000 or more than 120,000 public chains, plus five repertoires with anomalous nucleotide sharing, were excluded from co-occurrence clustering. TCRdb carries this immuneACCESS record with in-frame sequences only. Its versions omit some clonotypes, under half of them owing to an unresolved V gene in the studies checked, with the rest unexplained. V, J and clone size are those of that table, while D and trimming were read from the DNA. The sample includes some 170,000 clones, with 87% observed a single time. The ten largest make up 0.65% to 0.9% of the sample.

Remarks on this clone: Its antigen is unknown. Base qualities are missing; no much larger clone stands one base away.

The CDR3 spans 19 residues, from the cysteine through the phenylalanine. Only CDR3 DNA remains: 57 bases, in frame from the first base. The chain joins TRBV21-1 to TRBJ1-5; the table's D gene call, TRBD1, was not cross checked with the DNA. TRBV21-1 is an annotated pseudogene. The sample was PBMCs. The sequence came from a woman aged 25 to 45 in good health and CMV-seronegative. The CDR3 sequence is CASSKLGDRGRVGNQPQHF. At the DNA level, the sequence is TGTGCCAGCAGCAAACTGGGAGACAGGGGGCGCGTTGGCAATCAGCCCCAGCATTTT.